This is a list of T cell receptor beta chains from one sample in a study of OX40 agonist ivuxolimab in advanced cancers. Method: immunoSEQ multiplex PCR; TCRdb's copy keeps in-frame clones and lacks some. Altogether tens of thousands of clones are present, about 88% being singletons, with the ten largest covering roughly 2.4%. Sequences were derived from CD4+ or CD8+ T cells sorted from blood, sampled in a trial of the OX40 agonist ivuxolimab. Source of these receptors: an adult with an advanced solid tumor such as melanoma, head and neck, liver or kidney cancer. Both conserved end residues are part of each CDR3. The order of the fields is clone size, V gene, J gene, D gene, CDR3 protein, CDR3 DNA. D genes are given only for firm matches. Some rows mark clone size as missing; the rest say once, few, many or name a class of expanded clone.

>once|TRBV6-5|TRBJ2-7|.
CASSGAYEQYF
TGTGCCAGCAGTGGAGCCTACGAGCAGTACTTC
>.|TRBV5-4|TRBJ1-2|.
CASSLQGNYGYTF
TGTGCCAGCAGCTTGCAGGGGAACTATGGCTACACCTTC
>.|TRBV29-1|TRBJ2-7|.
CSAGNRVYEQYF
TGCAGCGCCGGGAACAGGGTCTACGAGCAGTACTTC
>.|TRBV6-5|TRBJ1-2|.
CASSPGTNYGYTF
TGTGCCAGCAGCCCCGGGACAAACTATGGCTACACCTTC
>.|TRBV10-3|TRBJ2-2|TRBD2
CAISVTSGGAGELFF
TGTGCCATCAGTGTCACTAGCGGGGGGGCCGGGGAGCTGTTTTTT
>.|TRBV11-2|TRBJ1-1|.
CASSLGGGTFF
TGTGCCAGCAGCTTAGGGGGCGGCACTTTCTTT
>.|TRBV30|TRBJ1-6|.
CAWSTPNSPLHF
TGTGCCTGGAGCACCCCGAATTCACCCCTCCACTTT
>.|TRBV28|TRBJ1-3|.
CASSRTASGNTIYF
TGTGCCAGCAGTCGGACGGCCTCTGGAAACACCATATATTTT
>.|TRBV6-5|TRBJ1-2|.
CASSPKTGAAYGYTF
TGTGCCAGCAGCCCAAAAACCGGGGCCGCCTATGGCTACACCTTC
>.|TRBV5-1|TRBJ1-2|.
CASSHTGPYGYTF
TGCGCCAGCAGTCACACGGGACCCTATGGCTACACCTTC
>.|TRBV30|TRBJ2-6|TRBD1
CACGTGASSGANVLTF
TGTGCCTGTGGGACAGGGGCGAGCTCTGGGGCCAACGTCCTGACTTTC
>.|TRBV7-3|TRBJ2-2|.
CASSSGFSNTGELFF
TGTGCCAGCAGCTCGGGATTTTCGAACACCGGGGAGCTGTTTTTT
>.|TRBV4-3|TRBJ2-1|TRBD2
CASSQDDPSGGGQFF
TGCGCCAGCAGCCAAGATGACCCTAGCGGGGGGGGACAGTTCTTC
>.|TRBV9|TRBJ2-1|.
CASSVGVYNEQFF
TGTGCCAGCAGCGTAGGAGTCTACAATGAGCAGTTCTTC
>.|TRBV11-2|TRBJ2-3|TRBD2
CASSGSGGAADTQYF
TGTGCCAGCAGCGGAAGCGGGGGGGCGGCAGATACGCAGTATTTT
>.|TRBV5-5|TRBJ1-1|TRBD1
CASSSYWDRANTEAFF
TGTGCCAGCAGCAGCTATTGGGACAGGGCAAACACTGAAGCTTTCTTT
>.|TRBV18|TRBJ1-2|.
CASSPVQSNYGYTF
TGTGCCAGCTCACCAGTCCAATCTAACTATGGCTACACCTTC
>.|TRBV9|TRBJ2-2|TRBD1
CASSVTGTEGTGELFF
TGTGCCAGCAGCGTGACCGGGACAGAAGGAACCGGGGAGCTGTTTTTT
>.|TRBV7-2|TRBJ2-1|.
CASSGGGYEQFF
TGTGCCAGCAGCGGAGGAGGATATGAGCAGTTCTTC
>.|TRBV23-1|TRBJ2-7|TRBD1
CASSQSLRDREHEQYF
TGCGCCAGCAGTCAATCCTTAAGGGACAGGGAACACGAGCAGTACTTC
>.|TRBV19|TRBJ2-5|.
CASSIRQTAAETQYF
TGTGCCAGTAGTATTAGACAAACGGCGGCGGAGACCCAGTACTTC
>.|TRBV6-5|TRBJ1-6|.
CASSYGTSHSPLHF
TGTGCCAGCAGTTACGGGACATCACATTCACCCCTCCACTTT
>.|TRBV7-3|TRBJ2-1|TRBD2
CASSSGGYNEQFF
TGTGCCAGCTCGAGCGGGGGCTACAATGAGCAGTTCTTC
>.|TRBV4-3|TRBJ1-3|.
CASSQDQVISGNTIYF
TGCGCCAGCAGCCAAGATCAAGTAATCTCTGGAAACACCATATATTTT
>.|TRBV4-2|TRBJ1-1|TRBD1
CASSTAGTGASNTEAFF
TGTGCCAGCAGCACCGCCGGGACAGGGGCTAGCAACACTGAAGCTTTCTTT
>.|TRBV28|TRBJ1-3|TRBD1
CASSTDRDRYSGNTIYF
TGTGCCAGCAGCACCGATCGGGACAGGTATTCTGGAAACACCATATATTTT
>.|TRBV6-1|TRBJ1-1|.
CASSRGAEAFF
TGTGCCAGCAGTCGGGGGGCTGAAGCTTTCTTT